Listed here is a single T cell receptor beta chain. Its antigen remains unidentified. V gave up 1 base and J gave up 3 bases, with 10 bases separating them. CDR1 and CDR2 from the germline V gene are DFQATT and SNEGSKA (reference sequence). The CDR3 spans 13 residues. These data belong to a study of human T cells and chemical hapten exposure. Specified time point: patch test 1, 2 weeks after DPC sensitization. Treatment reported: therapeutic diphenylcyclopropenone sensitization with weekly scalp DPC. Before extraction, the whole blood was not fractionated, and total RNA was taken from it. Points from the study as a whole: Controls formed significantly fewer large CDR3 similarity clusters than expanded TCRs did. DPC sensitization produced no change in TCRs with frequency above 1 in 1000. As patch test score rose, PT1 expanded TCR counts tended to rise as well.

One entry per CDR3 protein, called by TCRdb with MiXCR from the RACE reads. Of 150,000 to 200,000 distinct CDR3 sequences in the sample, 13% to 15% were seen once. The sample consisted of whole blood, taken in connection with sensitization to the hapten diphenylcyclopropenone (DPC). The source of this sequence is a woman aged 25 to 39 with alopecia areata. Some clones in this sample may be carry-over from other donors' samples. The chain combines TRBV20-1 with TRBJ2-7, with a possible D match to TRBD1 (5 bases). The CDR3 spells CSARVGQNYEQYF. In nucleotides, the CDR3 is TGCAGTGCTAGAGTCGGACAAAACTACGAGCAGTACTTC.